This record covers a single T cell receptor (beta chain). Antigen unknown. The table came from immunoSEQ multiplex PCR; TCRdb's copy has only in-frame clones and leaves some out. The sample records roughly 150,000 clones, 80% to 90% being singletons. Germline V gene sequence: CDR1 MGHDK, CDR2 SYGVNS. V lost 2 bases, J lost 2 bases, and 12 bases lay in between. The CDR3 has 15 residues. This sample stems from a study of T cell responses to AZD1222 COVID-19 vaccine. Study conclusions and caveats: Unmutated variant regions are reportedly the target of nearly half of TCRs that are spike-specific. Donors skewed white British and female; clonal diversity was possibly underestimated. The breadth and depth of Spike-specific TCRs increased once two AZD1222 doses had been given. All repertoire sampling was performed exclusively after the peak T cell response.

V and J are TRBV25-1 and TRBJ1-1; D ambiguous. The clonotype comes from an adult who had recovered from COVID-19. Sample: peripheral blood, taken after recovery from COVID-19. CDR3 loop: CASSEVGRPNTEAFF. The CDR3 DNA follows: TGTGCCAGCAGTGAAGTGGGCAGGCCAAACACTGAAGCTTTCTTT.